This T cell receptor (beta chain) was retrieved from a study of T cell responses to AZD1222 COVID-19 vaccine. For the study at large: Investigators merged groups given second doses at roughly 4 or roughly 12 weeks. The study, taken as a whole, reports: The peak T cell response came first, and repertoires were sampled only after it.

The data were produced by immunoSEQ multiplex PCR, yet TCRdb's version contains in-frame clones alone and is incomplete. This table has some 150,000 clones, about 93% appearing once. V shed 4 bases and J shed 4 bases, with 15 bases lying between them. CDR1 is SGHKS, CDR2 YYEKEE, per germline (reference sequence). The CDR3 has 15 amino acids. Comments on this clone: What it binds is not known.

The specimen comprised peripheral blood, sampled on day 0 of AZD1222 vaccination. The genes are TRBV5-5 and TRBJ2-1, with D uncertain. This receptor was taken from an adult in good health. As DNA, the CDR3 is TGTGCCAGCAGCGGAGAGGAGACGGTTTACAATGAGCAGTTCTTC. This sequence encodes CASSGEETVYNEQFF.